This TCR beta chain originates from a study of T cells after yellow fever vaccination (dated by TCRdb to about 2019). Regarding the study in general: The SMART-Seq v4 Ultra Low Input RNA kit was used to prepare libraries from fractions with low cell numbers. Bulk PBMC replicates and cell subsets were isolated from blood drawn at multiple timepoints before and after both primary and secondary immunization. To track T-cell clones before and after primary and booster YFV17D yellow fever vaccination, bulk TCR alpha and beta repertoires were sequenced longitudinally. The cohort comprised two healthy male donors, one aged 18 to 29 and one aged 30 to 39 years. Study-level results and caveats: Because abundant contaminating clonotypes from the bulk population could be contained in FACS-sorted repertoires, computational filtering was required. The secondary T-cell response was found to be weaker but faster than the primary response, with a peak reached on day 5 rather than on day 15. A small fraction of clonotypes showed up in both the CD4 and CD8 compartments, probably as a result of convergent recombination. Only two donors were included in the study, so the extent to which the findings can be generalized is limited. Most clones expanded after primary vaccination (around 96% of CD4 and 88% of CD8) were re-detected after the booster, suggesting that broad memory maintenance occurred.

The meaning of the sample's treatment or condition label: live attenuated yellow fever vaccine strain. PBMCs were isolated from peripheral blood using a standard Ficoll-Paque protocol. Dynabeads CD4 and CD8 positive selection kits were used to isolate the CD4 and CD8 T-cell fractions. RNA was extracted with TriZol from bulk PBMCs, CD4 and CD8 fractions, and dextramer-positive and dextramer-negative fractions. Synthesis of TCR cDNA relied on 5'RACE template switching, a step that introduced a universal primer site along with unique molecular identifiers. Priming of cDNA synthesis was performed from both the TCR alpha and TCR beta constant segments. Library amplification involved two PCR steps, and the second step added sample barcodes and sequencing adapters. Libraries were sequenced on Illumina HiSeq 2500 (2x100 bp) or NovaSeq (2x150 bp). Under the source paper's analysis protocol: MIGEC was used to demultiplex reads and collapse the reads into UMI consensus sequences, and MiXCR was used for V(D)J alignment. Vaccine-responding clonotypes were defined with edgeR using replicate PBMC samples, requiring FDR below 0.01 and a log2 fold change above 5 up to day 15. Each bulk clonotype was labeled CD4 or CD8 based on which sequenced repertoire, CD4 or CD8, contained the clonotype at higher abundance. TCRdb reprocessing: public reads trimmed at Q25 with fastp, clones called with MiXCR, in-frame beta chains kept. When rows share a CDR3 protein, they turn into one entry using the most common DNA and genes. The V and J calls follow TCRdb's processing rather than the paper's. Within this sample are roughly 120,000 distinct CDR3 sequences, with approximately 8.4% of them counted one time only. In total, the top ten clones hold about 25% of the sample.

From a lookup of the germline V gene, CDR1 and CDR2 are MNHEY and SVGAGI. From the cysteine through the phenylalanine, the CDR3 covers 14 amino acids. Of the read, only the CDR3 DNA is kept; its 42 bases are in frame from base 1. Relative to germline, V is 2 bases shorter and J is 0 bases shorter, with 7 bases between their ends. This clonotype showed up many times. This clone's antigen is unknown. No base qualities exist here, and no much larger clone lies one base off it. The chain is encoded by TRBV6-5 joined to TRBJ2-5, with no confident D gene call. The origin of this receptor is a man between 25 and 39 years old who received the YFV17D yellow fever vaccine. The sample here was CD8+ T cells sorted from PBMCs, taken 45 days after the yellow fever booster vaccination. In nucleotide form, the sequence is TGTGCCAGCAGTTACAACCCGTACCAAGAGACCCAGTACTTC. This yields the protein CASSYNPYQETQYF.